This T cell receptor beta chain was found in a study of CD8+ T cells in alopecia areata. Study information: Patients received oral tofacitinib, 5 to 10 mg twice daily, for moderate-to-severe alopecia areata.

Extracted from the samples, RNA was reverse transcribed into cDNA to serve as the sequencing template. Assay used: immunoSEQ multiplex PCR; TCRdb lists only in-frame clones, some missing. The profile shows about 290,000 clones, 58% of them singletons. This CDR3 region has 15 residues. The treatment was: oral pan-JAK inhibitor, 5-10 mg twice daily. From alopecia areata patients, lesional scalp punch biopsies and peripheral blood were collected. This sequence originates from a human donor with alopecia areata. The V gene is TRBV1, the J gene TRBJ1-4. TRBV1 is tagged as a pseudogene. Specimen: CD4+ T cells sorted from blood, collected at week 24, from a patient treated with tofacitinib. The CDR3 DNA is TGCACCAGCAGCCAAGGAACTCCAACTAATGAAAAACTGTTTTTT. Protein: CTSSQGTPTNEKLFF.